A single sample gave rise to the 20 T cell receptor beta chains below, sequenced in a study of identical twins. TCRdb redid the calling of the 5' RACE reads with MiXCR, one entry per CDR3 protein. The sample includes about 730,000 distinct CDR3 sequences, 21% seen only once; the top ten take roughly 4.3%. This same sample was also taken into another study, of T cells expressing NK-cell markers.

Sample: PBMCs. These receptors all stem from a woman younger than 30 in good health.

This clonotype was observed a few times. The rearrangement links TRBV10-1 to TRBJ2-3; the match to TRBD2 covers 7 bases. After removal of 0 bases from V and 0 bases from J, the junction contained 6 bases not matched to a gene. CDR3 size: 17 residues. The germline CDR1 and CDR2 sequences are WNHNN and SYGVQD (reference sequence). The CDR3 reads CASSESPSGLSTDTQYF. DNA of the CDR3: TGCGCCAGCAGTGAGTCTCCTAGCGGCCTGAGCACAGATACGCAGTATTTT.

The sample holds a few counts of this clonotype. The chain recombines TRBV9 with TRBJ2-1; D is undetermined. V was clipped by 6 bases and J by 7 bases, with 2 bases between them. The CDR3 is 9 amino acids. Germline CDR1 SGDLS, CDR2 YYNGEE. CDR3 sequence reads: CASTNEQFF. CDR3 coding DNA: TGTGCCAGCACGAATGAGCAGTTCTTC.

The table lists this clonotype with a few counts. CDR3 nucleotide sequence: TGCAGTGCTAGAGGTCTACAGGGCGACGGCTACACCTTC. It encodes CSARGLQGDGYTF. This sequence joins TRBV20-1 and TRBJ1-2, with a weak D call TRBD1 (6 bases). The CDR3 extends over 13 amino acids. In germline, CDR1 is DFQATT, CDR2 SNEGSKA (reference sequence). Trimming cost V 1 base and J 8 bases, with 14 bases left between them.

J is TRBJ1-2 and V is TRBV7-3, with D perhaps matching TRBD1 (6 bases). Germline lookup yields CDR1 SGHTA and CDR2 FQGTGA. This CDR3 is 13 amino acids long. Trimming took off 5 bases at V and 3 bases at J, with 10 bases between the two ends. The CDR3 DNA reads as TGTGCCAGCAGCCCAGGGGCCTACTATGGCTACACCTTC. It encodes CASSPGAYYGYTF.

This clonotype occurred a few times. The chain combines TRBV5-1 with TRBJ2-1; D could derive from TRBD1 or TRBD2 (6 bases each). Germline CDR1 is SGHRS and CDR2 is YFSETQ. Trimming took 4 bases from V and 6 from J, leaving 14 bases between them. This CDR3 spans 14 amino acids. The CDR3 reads CASSPDGGINEQFF. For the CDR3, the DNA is TGCGCCAGCAGCCCCGACGGGGGCATCAATGAGCAGTTCTTC.

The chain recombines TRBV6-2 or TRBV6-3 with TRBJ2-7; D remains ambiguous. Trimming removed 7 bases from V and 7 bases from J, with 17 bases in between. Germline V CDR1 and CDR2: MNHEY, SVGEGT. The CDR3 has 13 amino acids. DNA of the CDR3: TGTGCCAGCACCCCATGGTCCTGGGGAGAGCAGTACTTC. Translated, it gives CASTPWSWGEQYF.

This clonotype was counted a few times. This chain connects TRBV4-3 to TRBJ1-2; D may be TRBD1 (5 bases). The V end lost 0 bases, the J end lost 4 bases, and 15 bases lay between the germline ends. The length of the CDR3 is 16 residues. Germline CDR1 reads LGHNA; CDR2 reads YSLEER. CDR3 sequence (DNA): TGCGCCAGCAGCCAAGAACGGGGGTTACAGTCCTATGGCTACACCTTC. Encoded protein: CASSQERGLQSYGYTF.

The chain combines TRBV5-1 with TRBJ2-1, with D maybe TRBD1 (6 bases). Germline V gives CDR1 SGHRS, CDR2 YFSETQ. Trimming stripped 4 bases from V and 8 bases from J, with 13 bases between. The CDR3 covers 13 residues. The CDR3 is CASSATTGYEQFF. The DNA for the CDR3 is TGCGCCAGCAGCGCGACAACAGGGTATGAGCAGTTCTTC.

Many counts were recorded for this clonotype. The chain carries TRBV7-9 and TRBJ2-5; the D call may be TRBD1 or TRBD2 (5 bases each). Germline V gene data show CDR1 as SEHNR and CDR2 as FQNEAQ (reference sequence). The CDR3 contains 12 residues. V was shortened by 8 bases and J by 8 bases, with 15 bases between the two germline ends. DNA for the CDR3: TGTGCCAGCTCCGTGGATGGGGGTACCCAGTACTTC. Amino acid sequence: CASSVDGGTQYF.

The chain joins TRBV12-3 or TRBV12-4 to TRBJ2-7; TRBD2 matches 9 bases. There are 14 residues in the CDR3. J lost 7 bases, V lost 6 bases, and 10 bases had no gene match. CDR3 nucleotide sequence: TGTGCCAGCAGCCCGTCTAGCGGGAATAGGGAGCAGTACTTC. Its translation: CASSPSSGNREQYF.

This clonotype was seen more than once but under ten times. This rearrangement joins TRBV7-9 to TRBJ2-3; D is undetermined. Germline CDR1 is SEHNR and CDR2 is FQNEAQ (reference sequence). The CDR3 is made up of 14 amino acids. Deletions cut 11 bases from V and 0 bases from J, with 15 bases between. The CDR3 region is CAGEALPSTDTQYF. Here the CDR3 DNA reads TGTGCCGGGGAAGCTTTACCTAGCACAGATACGCAGTATTTT. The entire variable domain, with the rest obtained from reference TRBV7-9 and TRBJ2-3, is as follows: DTGVSQNPRHKITKRGQNVTFRCDPISEHNRLYWYRQTLGQGPEFLTYFQNEAQLEKSRLLSDRFSAERPKGSFSTLEIQRTEQGDSAMYLCAGEALPSTDTQYFGPGTRLTVL.

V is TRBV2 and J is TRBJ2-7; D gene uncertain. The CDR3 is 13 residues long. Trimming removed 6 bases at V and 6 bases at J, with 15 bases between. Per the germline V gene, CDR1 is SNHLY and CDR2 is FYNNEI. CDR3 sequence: CASRSPSEREQYF. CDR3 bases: TGTGCCAGCAGGAGCCCCAGCGAGCGCGAGCAGTACTTC.

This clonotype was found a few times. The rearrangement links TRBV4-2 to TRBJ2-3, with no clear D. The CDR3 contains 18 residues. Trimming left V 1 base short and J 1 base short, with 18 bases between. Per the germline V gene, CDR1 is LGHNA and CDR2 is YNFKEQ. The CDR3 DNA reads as TGTGCCAGCAGCCAAGTCCCAGACGGCTTAAGGGGCACAGATACGCAGTATTTT. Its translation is CASSQVPDGLRGTDTQYF.

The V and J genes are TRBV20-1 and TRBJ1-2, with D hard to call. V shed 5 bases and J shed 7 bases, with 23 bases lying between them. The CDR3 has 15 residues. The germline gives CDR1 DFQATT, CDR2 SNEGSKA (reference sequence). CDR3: CSASRPEVGSGGYTF. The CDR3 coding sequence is TGCAGTGCTTCGCGACCGGAGGTCGGATCGGGTGGCTACACCTTC.

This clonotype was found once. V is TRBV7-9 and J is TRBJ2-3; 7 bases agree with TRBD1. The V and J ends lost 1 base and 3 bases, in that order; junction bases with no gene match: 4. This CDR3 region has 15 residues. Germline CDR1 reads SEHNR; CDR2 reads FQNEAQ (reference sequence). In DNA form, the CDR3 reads TGTGCCAGCAGCTTAGAGAGGGGGCTGACAGATACGCAGTATTTT. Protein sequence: CASSLERGLTDTQYF.

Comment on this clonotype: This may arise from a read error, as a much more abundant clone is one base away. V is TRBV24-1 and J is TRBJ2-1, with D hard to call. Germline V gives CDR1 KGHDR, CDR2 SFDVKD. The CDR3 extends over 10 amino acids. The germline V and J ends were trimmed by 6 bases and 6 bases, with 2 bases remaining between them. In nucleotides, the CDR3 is TGTGCCACCAGTTCCAATGAGCAGTTCTTC. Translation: CATSSNEQFF.

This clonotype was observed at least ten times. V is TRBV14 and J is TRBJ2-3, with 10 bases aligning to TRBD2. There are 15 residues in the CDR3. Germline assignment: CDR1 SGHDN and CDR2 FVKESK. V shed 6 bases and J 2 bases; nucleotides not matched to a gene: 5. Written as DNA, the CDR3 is TGTGCCAGCAGTAGGCTAGCGGGGGCCACAGATACGCAGTATTTT. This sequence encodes CASSRLAGATDTQYF.

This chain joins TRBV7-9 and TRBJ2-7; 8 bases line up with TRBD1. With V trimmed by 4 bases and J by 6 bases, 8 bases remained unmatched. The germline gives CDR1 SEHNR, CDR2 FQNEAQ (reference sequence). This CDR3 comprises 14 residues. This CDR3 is CASSWGQGAGEQYF. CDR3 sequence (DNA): TGTGCCAGCAGCTGGGGGCAGGGGGCTGGCGAGCAGTACTTC.

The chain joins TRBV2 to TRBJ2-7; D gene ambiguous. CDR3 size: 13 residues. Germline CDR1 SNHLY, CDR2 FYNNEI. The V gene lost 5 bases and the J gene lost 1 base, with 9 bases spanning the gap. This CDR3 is CASSNDKSYEQYF. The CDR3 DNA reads TGTGCCAGCAGTAATGACAAGTCCTACGAGCAGTACTTC.

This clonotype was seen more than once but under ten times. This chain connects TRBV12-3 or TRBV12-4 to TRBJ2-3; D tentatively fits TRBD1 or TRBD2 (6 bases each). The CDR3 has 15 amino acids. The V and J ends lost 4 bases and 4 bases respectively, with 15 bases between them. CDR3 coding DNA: TGTGCCAGCAGTTCCCCGGGGGCTGGGTCAGATACGCAGTATTTT. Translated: CASSSPGAGSDTQYF.